Presented here are 32 T cell receptor beta chains from one specimen sequenced in a study of blood T cell repertoires in COVID-19. Clones were read by immunoSEQ multiplex PCR, and TCRdb kept only the in-frame ones, dropping some. The data contain roughly 41,000 clones, around 90% of them seen just once; the ten biggest clones take up 4.8%. Material: peripheral blood. Source of these receptors: a human donor in a cohort sampled during active COVID-19.

Only a few counts were recorded for this clone. The gene calls are TRBV5-1 and TRBJ1-2; the D gene is possibly TRBD1 (6 bases). Germline V gene lookup returns CDR1 SGHRS and CDR2 YFSETQ. Trimming shortened V by 0 bases and J by 2 bases, and 11 bases separated the two germline ends. This CDR3 is built from 15 residues. In DNA, the CDR3 is TGCGCCAGCAGCTTGGCCGTCGGGACAAACTATGGCTACACCTTC. Translating gives CASSLAVGTNYGYTF.

The chain has TRBV29-1 and TRBJ2-3; 7 bases are a match to TRBD2. The length of the CDR3 is 14 residues. J gave up 2 bases and V 3 bases, and 5 bases lay outside the gene matches. Germline V gene data show CDR1 as SQVTM and CDR2 as ANQGSEA. CDR3 amino acids: CSVESGIYTDTQYF. The CDR3 DNA is TGCAGCGTTGAGAGCGGGATATACACAGATACGCAGTATTTT.

The V and J genes are TRBV4-1 and TRBJ1-1, with a tentative D call TRBD1 (5 bases). This CDR3 comprises 15 residues. Between the trimmed V and J ends, which lost 1 base and 5 bases, there was a span of 14 bases. Germline assignment: CDR1 MGHRA and CDR2 YSYEKL. In nucleotides, the CDR3 is TGCGCCAGCAGCCAAGGACCGCGCGGGGGAACTGAAGCTTTCTTT. Translated: CASSQGPRGGTEAFF.

The chain links TRBV7-9 to TRBJ2-7, with 7 bases matching TRBD1. Germline CDR1 is SEHNR and CDR2 is FQNEAQ (reference sequence). V dropped 5 bases and J dropped 3; count of bases not matched to a gene: 7. This CDR3 contains 14 residues. CDR3 region: CASSPRDRYYEQYF. The CDR3 bases are TGTGCCAGCAGCCCCCGGGACAGATACTACGAGCAGTACTTC.

V gene TRBV11-3 combines with J gene TRBJ2-7; 10 bases match TRBD2. CDR1 SGHNT and CDR2 YENEEA come from the germline V gene. The trim removed 0 bases at V and 7 bases at J, leaving 12 bases unmatched. This CDR3 is built from 17 residues. This chain's CDR3 is CASSLDLWTSGPGEQYF. CDR3 bases: TGTGCCAGCAGCTTAGATCTTTGGACTAGCGGTCCGGGAGAGCAGTACTTC. Filled out from reference TRBV11-3 and TRBJ2-7, the complete variable domain reads EAGVVQSPRYKIIEKKQPVAFWCNPISGHNTLYWYLQNLGQGPELLIRYENEEAVDDSQLPKDRFSAERLKGVDSTLKIQPAELGDSAVYLCASSLDLWTSGPGEQYFGPGTRLTVT.

J is TRBJ1-4 and V is TRBV27, with a possible D match to TRBD1 (5 bases). The CDR3 runs to 16 residues. V lost 3 bases and J lost 2, with 13 bases in between. Germline-derived CDR1 and CDR2 are MNHEY and SMNVEV (reference sequence). The chain's CDR3 is CASSFWGDITNEKLFF. Here the CDR3 DNA reads TGTGCCAGCAGTTTTTGGGGCGACATTACTAATGAAAAACTGTTTTTT. The full variable domain, with the rest looked up from reference TRBV27 and TRBJ1-4, is EAQVTQNPRYLITVTGKKLTVTCSQNMNHEYMSWYRQDPGLGLRQIYYSMNVEVTDKGDVPEGYKVSRKEKRNFPLILESPSPNQTSLYFCASSFWGDITNEKLFFGSGTQLSVL.

The V gene is TRBV27, the J gene TRBJ2-3; a possible D gene is TRBD2 (5 bases). Germline assignment: CDR1 MNHEY and CDR2 SMNVEV (reference sequence). V lost 6 bases and J lost 1, with 8 bases in between. This CDR3 spans 13 amino acids. The CDR3 sequence is CASRPGGTDTQYF. CDR3 nucleotide sequence: TGTGCCAGCAGGCCCGGGGGCACAGATACGCAGTATTTT.

J is TRBJ2-1 and V is TRBV15; 7 nucleotides line up with TRBD2. The CDR3 length is 15 residues. With V trimmed by 0 bases and J by 6 bases, 5 bases remained unmatched. Per the germline V gene, CDR1 is LNHNV and CDR2 is YYDKDF (reference sequence). CDR3 in DNA: TGTGCCACCAGCAGAGATCTCGGACTAGTCAATGAGCAGTTCTTC. Translated: CATSRDLGLVNEQFF.

This chain connects TRBV5-4 to TRBJ2-2; 8 bases map to TRBD2. The CDR3 is made up of 14 amino acids. Germline V gene data show CDR1 as SGHNT and CDR2 as YYREEE (reference sequence). With V trimmed by 10 bases and J by 7 bases, 12 bases remained unmatched. CDR3 coding DNA: TGTGCCGGGGCCAAGCGGGAGAAGAGCGGGGAGCTGTTTTTT. Translation: CAGAKREKSGELFF.

This CDR3 reads CASSILAGGTNEQFF. CDR3 nucleotide sequence: TGTGCCAGTAGTATACTAGCGGGAGGGACGAATGAGCAGTTCTTC. The chain combines TRBV19 with TRBJ2-1; TRBD2 matches at 12 bases. The CDR3 length is 15 residues. Trimming removed 2 bases from V and 7 bases from J; junction bases left unmatched: 3. Germline V gene lookup returns CDR1 LNHDA and CDR2 SQIVND (reference sequence).

The genes are TRBV2 and TRBJ1-1; D might be TRBD1 (5 bases). The germline CDR1 and CDR2 sequences are SNHLY and FYNNEI. The CDR3 is 18 residues long. Trimming shortened V by 0 bases and J by 2 bases, and 19 bases separated the two germline ends. The DNA for the CDR3 is TGTGCCAGCAGTGAAGCCGGACTCCTGGGGGGGGTAAACACTGAAGCTTTCTTT. Translating it yields CASSEAGLLGGVNTEAFF.

The chain joins TRBV5-1 to TRBJ1-1, with TRBD1 matching 7 bases. Germline-derived CDR1 and CDR2 are SGHRS and YFSETQ. The CDR3 sequence is 15 residues long. J was trimmed by 3 bases and V by 4 bases; bases with no gene match: 9. The CDR3 DNA reads TGCGCCAGCAGCCCACAGGGGCCTCTGGACACTGAAGCTTTCTTT. Protein product: CASSPQGPLDTEAFF.

V gene TRBV7-9 combines with J gene TRBJ2-1, with 16 positions matching TRBD2. Germline CDR1 and CDR2: SEHNR and FQNEAQ (reference sequence). This CDR3 region has 19 residues. Trimming at V came to 5 bases and at J to 7 bases, leaving 14 bases not matched to a gene. The CDR3 nucleotides are TGTGCCAGCAGCCACCTCGGGACTAGCGGGAGGGCCATATTTAATGAGCAGTTCTTC. Translation: CASSHLGTSGRAIFNEQFF.

This chain links TRBV11-2 with TRBJ2-7, with D maybe TRBD1 (6 bases). This CDR3 has 12 residues. V was cut by 0 bases and J by 9 bases, with 9 bases left in between. The germline CDR1 and CDR2 sequences are SGHAT and FQNNGV. The CDR3 here is CASSLETQGQYF. CDR3 coding DNA: TGTGCCAGCAGCTTAGAGACACAGGGGCAGTACTTC.

In its sample, this clone ranks as medium-sized (0.01 to 0.1%). The chain has TRBV19 and TRBJ2-6; D may be TRBD2 (6 bases). V lost 4 bases to trimming and J lost 3 bases, with 7 bases between them. Germline V gene sequence: CDR1 LNHDA, CDR2 SQIVND (reference sequence). The CDR3 has 14 residues. The CDR3 DNA is TGTGCCAGTAGTACGGGGGTTGGGGCCAACGTCCTGACTTTC. Amino acid sequence: CASSTGVGANVLTF.

This sequence joins TRBV6-5 and TRBJ2-4; TRBD2 is a possible D gene (6 bases). Germline CDR1 MNHEY, CDR2 SVGAGI. The CDR3 sequence is 14 residues long. The V and J ends lost 8 bases and 7 bases respectively, with 18 bases between them. CDR3 in DNA: TGTGCCAGCGACGGAGTGGGCGGGAAGAACATTCAGTACTTC. Its translation: CASDGVGGKNIQYF.

The V call is TRBV19, the J call TRBJ2-7, with TRBD1 matching 10 bases. The CDR3 has 14 amino acids. With V trimmed by 5 bases and J by 6 bases, 7 bases remained unmatched. Germline CDR1 is LNHDA and CDR2 is SQIVND (reference sequence). In DNA, the CDR3 is TGTGCCAGTAGTGACCGGGACAGGGGTTTCGAGCAGTACTTC. Amino acid sequence: CASSDRDRGFEQYF.

V usage is TRBV30 and J usage is TRBJ2-4; 10 nucleotides agree with TRBD1. This CDR3 contains 13 residues. The germline gives CDR1 GTSNPN, CDR2 SVGIG (reference sequence). V dropped 2 bases and J dropped 12; count of bases not matched to a gene: 7. The chain's CDR3 is CAWSLGQGGTQYF. CDR3 in DNA: TGTGCCTGGAGTTTAGGACAGGGGGGCACTCAGTACTTC.

CDR3 sequence (DNA): TGTGCCAGCAGTTTACGACAGGTCACAGATACGCAGTATTTT. Translation: CASSLRQVTDTQYF. The gene calls are TRBV27 and TRBJ2-3, with D possibly TRBD1 on 6 matching bases. Germline V gives CDR1 MNHEY, CDR2 SMNVEV (reference sequence). CDR3 size: 14 residues. V lost 2 bases and J 2 bases, leaving 8 bases between the germline ends.

The chain combines TRBV28 with TRBJ1-1; possible D gene TRBD1, 6 bases. V lost 7 bases to trimming and J lost 1 base, with 13 bases between them. Germline loops: CDR1 MDHEN, CDR2 SYDVKM. The length of the CDR3 is 14 residues. Written as DNA, the CDR3 is TGTGCCAGCACCTCTCAGGGGCAGAACACTGAAGCTTTCTTT. This sequence encodes CASTSQGQNTEAFF.

This chain links TRBV5-1 with TRBJ2-7; 12 bases are a match to TRBD2. The junction had 4 bases not matched to a gene; V was cut back by 3 bases and J by 3 bases. Per the germline V gene, CDR1 is SGHRS and CDR2 is YFSETQ. The CDR3 spans 15 residues. CDR3 nucleotide sequence: TGCGCCAGCAGCTCCGGACTAGCGGGATTCTACGAGCAGTACTTC. It yields the protein CASSSGLAGFYEQYF.

This clone was observed once. The V call is TRBV28, the J call TRBJ2-3; no clear D gene. V was trimmed by 3 bases and J by 2 bases, leaving 15 bases between them. Germline V CDR1 and CDR2: MDHEN, SYDVKM. The length of the CDR3 is 16 residues. Here the CDR3 DNA reads TGTGCCAGCAGTTTTAGGAGAGCCCCGTCCACAGATACGCAGTATTTT. It encodes CASSFRRAPSTDTQYF. Complete variable domain (other parts from reference TRBV28 and TRBJ2-3): DVKVTQSSRYLVKRTGEKVFLECVQDMDHENMFWYRQDPGLGLRLIYFSYDVKMKEKGDIPEGYSVSREKKERFSLILESASTNQTSMYLCASSFRRAPSTDTQYFGPGTRLTVL.

The chain links TRBV28 to TRBJ1-5; D is unclear. The CDR3 runs to 16 residues. Trimming took off 6 bases at V and 4 bases at J, with 19 bases between the two ends. The germline V gene has CDR1 MDHEN and CDR2 SYDVKM. CDR3 nucleotides: TGTGCCAGCAGGCGCTACTTTGCGCGGCAGAATCAGCCCCAGCATTTT. Protein: CASRRYFARQNQPQHF.

The chain employs TRBV19 and TRBJ2-3; TRBD2 might be the D (5 bases). V was pared by 5 bases and J by 0 bases, with 12 bases between. Germline-derived CDR1 and CDR2 are LNHDA and SQIVND (reference sequence). The CDR3 consists of 15 residues. DNA for the CDR3: TGTGCCAGTAGTCCGGGGTCCATAAGCACAGATACGCAGTATTTT. Encoded protein: CASSPGSISTDTQYF. Drawing the rest from reference TRBV19 and TRBJ2-3, the complete variable domain is DGGITQSPKYLFRKEGQNVTLSCEQNLNHDAMYWYRQDPGQGLRLIYYSQIVNDFQKGDIAEGYSVSREKKESFPLTVTSAQKNPTAFYLCASSPGSISTDTQYFGPGTRLTVL.

The rearrangement links TRBV27 to TRBJ2-5; 7 bases fit TRBD2. This CDR3 is built from 17 residues. The germline V gene encodes CDR1 MNHEY and CDR2 SMNVEV (reference sequence). V trimming: 2 bases; J trimming: 4 bases; junction bases outside the gene matches: 13. As DNA, the CDR3 is TGTGCCAGCAGTTTAAATCGCGGCCTAGCGGAGCTAGAGACCCAGTACTTC. Protein sequence: CASSLNRGLAELETQYF.

V is TRBV28 and J is TRBJ1-5, with D possibly matching TRBD1 (5 bases). V was shortened by 6 bases and J by 9 bases, with 21 bases between the two germline ends. Germline CDR1 reads MDHEN; CDR2 reads SYDVKM. CDR3 length: 15 amino acids. The CDR3 DNA reads TGTGCCAGCAGCCCGATGGGCGCAGGGTGGCCGCCCCAGCATTTT. It specifies CASSPMGAGWPPQHF. Full variable domain (rest looked up from reference TRBV28 and TRBJ1-5): DVKVTQSSRYLVKRTGEKVFLECVQDMDHENMFWYRQDPGLGLRLIYFSYDVKMKEKGDIPEGYSVSREKKERFSLILESASTNQTSMYLCASSPMGAGWPPQHFGDGTRLSIL.

The rearrangement links TRBV7-6 to TRBJ2-7; D may be TRBD1 (6 bases). Trimming stripped 0 bases from V and 1 base from J, with 22 bases between. Looked up from germline, CDR1 is SGHVS and CDR2 is FNYEAQ. The CDR3 consists of 19 residues. CDR3 DNA sequence: TGTGCCAGCAGCTTAGCCCCCATGGGTCGGGGCAGGGGTTCCTACGAGCAGTACTTC. It codes for CASSLAPMGRGRGSYEQYF.

The chain joins TRBV18 to TRBJ2-2; 8 bases are shared with TRBD2. Trimming took 3 bases from V and 3 from J; bases not matched to a gene: 3. CDR3 length equals 15 residues. The germline gives CDR1 KGHSH, CDR2 LQKENI. This chain's CDR3 is CASSPRAGDTGELFF. The CDR3 nucleotides are TGTGCCAGCTCACCCCGAGCGGGAGACACCGGGGAGCTGTTTTTT.

The genes are TRBV30 and TRBJ1-3; tentatively, D is TRBD1 (6 bases). The CDR3 consists of 15 residues. Per the germline V gene, CDR1 is GTSNPN and CDR2 is SVGIG (reference sequence). The germline V and J ends were trimmed by 0 bases and 1 base, with 10 bases remaining between them. CDR3 sequence reads: CAWSVQGLSGNTIYF. In DNA, the CDR3 is TGTGCCTGGAGTGTACAGGGTCTGTCTGGAAACACCATATATTTT.

V gene TRBV6-1 combines with J gene TRBJ1-6, with D possibly matching TRBD1 (5 bases). This CDR3 is 15 amino acids long. The V gene lost 1 base and the J gene lost 7 bases, with 11 bases spanning the gap. Germline lookup yields CDR1 MNHNS and CDR2 SASEGT. In DNA, the CDR3 is TGTGCCAGCAGTGAAGGCCCAGGACAAAATTCACCCCTCCACTTT. Encoded protein: CASSEGPGQNSPLHF.

The chain is built from TRBV29-1 and TRBJ2-7, with D possibly being TRBD1 (5 bases). The CDR3 extends over 11 amino acids. The germline V and J ends were trimmed by 6 bases and 4 bases, with 10 bases remaining between them. The germline gives CDR1 SQVTM, CDR2 ANQGSEA. In DNA form, the CDR3 reads TGCAGCGTGCTAGACAGTTACGAGCAGTACTTC. Translating it yields CSVLDSYEQYF.

V usage is TRBV28 and J usage is TRBJ2-7; D possibly corresponds to TRBD1 (6 bases). Looked up from germline, CDR1 is MDHEN and CDR2 is SYDVKM. There are 15 residues in the CDR3. The V and J ends lost 7 bases and 3 bases respectively, with 19 bases between them. The CDR3 loop is CASTAPSETGYEQYF. In DNA, the CDR3 is TGTGCCAGCACTGCGCCGTCAGAGACAGGCTACGAGCAGTACTTC.